This T cell receptor (beta chain) was captured by sequencing in a study of shared clonotypes between healthy human individuals. Study-level results: Non-shared clonotypes were found to have lower generation probabilities than the clonotypes that were shared by all four of the sorted-subset donors.

For this clone: Its antigen remains unidentified.

The naive CD8 fraction comprised CD45RO-negative cells positively selected for CCR7 and excluded terminally differentiated effector memory CD45RA+ cells. Assay: immunoSEQ multiplex PCR; the TCRdb copy retains only in-frame clones and omits some. The sample includes about 2.2 million clones, roughly 93% of them seen just once. Germline V CDR1 and CDR2: SGHRS, YFSETQ. The CDR3 extends over 13 amino acids. J was trimmed by 7 bases and V by 5 bases; bases with no gene match: 5. This TCR was recovered from a young man in good health. Some clones in this sample may be carry-over from other donors' samples. The genes are TRBV5-1 and TRBJ2-7, with TRBD1 matching 11 bases. Sequenced input: naive CD8+ T cells from PBMCs. CDR3 in amino acids: CASRGQGAGEQYF. In DNA form, the CDR3 reads TGCGCCAGCAGAGGACAGGGGGCGGGTGAGCAGTACTTC. Based on the CDR3 plus reference TRBV5-1 and TRBJ2-7, the full variable domain is KAGVTQTPRYLIKTRGQQVTLSCSPISGHRSVSWYQQTPGQGLQFLFEYFSETQRNKGNFPGRFSGRQFSNSRSEMNVSTLELGDSALYLCASRGQGAGEQYFGPGTRLTVT.